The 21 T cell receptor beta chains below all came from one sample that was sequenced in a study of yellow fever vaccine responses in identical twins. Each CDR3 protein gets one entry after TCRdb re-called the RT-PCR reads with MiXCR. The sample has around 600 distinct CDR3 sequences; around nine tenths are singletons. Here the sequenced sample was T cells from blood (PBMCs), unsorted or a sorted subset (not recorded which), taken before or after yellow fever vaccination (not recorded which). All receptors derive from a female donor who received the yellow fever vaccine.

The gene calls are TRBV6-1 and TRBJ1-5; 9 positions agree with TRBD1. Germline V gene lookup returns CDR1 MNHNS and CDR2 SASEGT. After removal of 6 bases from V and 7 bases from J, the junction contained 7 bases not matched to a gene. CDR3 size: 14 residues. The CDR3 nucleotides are TGTGCCAGCAGCCTCACAGGGGGCTGGCAGCCCCAGCATTTT. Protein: CASSLTGGWQPQHF.

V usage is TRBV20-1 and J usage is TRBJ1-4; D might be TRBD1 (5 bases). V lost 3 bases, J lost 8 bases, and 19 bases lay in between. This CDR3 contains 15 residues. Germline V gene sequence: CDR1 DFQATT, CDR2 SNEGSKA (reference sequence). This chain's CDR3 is CSASNRGTNGEKLFF. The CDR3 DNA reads TGCAGTGCTAGTAATCGCGGGACGAATGGGGAAAAACTGTTTTTT.

CDR3 nucleotides: TGTGCCAGCAGCCCCTTTTCGGGACAGGCCAATCAGCCCCAGCATTTT. Its translation is CASSPFSGQANQPQHF. The chain carries TRBV11-3 and TRBJ1-5, with 8 nucleotides matching TRBD1. The CDR3 totals 16 residues. Trimming removed 5 bases from V and 3 bases from J; junction bases left unmatched: 9. CDR1 SGHNT and CDR2 YENEEA come from the germline V gene.

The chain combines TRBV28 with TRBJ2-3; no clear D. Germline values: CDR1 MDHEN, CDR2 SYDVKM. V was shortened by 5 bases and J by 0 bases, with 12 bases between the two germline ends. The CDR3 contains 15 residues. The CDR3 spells CASSPPLRSTDTQYF. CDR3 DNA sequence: TGTGCCAGCAGTCCGCCTCTGAGGAGCACAGATACGCAGTATTTT.

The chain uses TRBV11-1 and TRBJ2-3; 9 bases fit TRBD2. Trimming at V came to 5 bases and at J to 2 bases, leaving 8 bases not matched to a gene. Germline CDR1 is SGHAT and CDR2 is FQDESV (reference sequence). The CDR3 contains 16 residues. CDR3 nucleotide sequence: TGTGCCAGCAGCCGCGGCCGACTAGCGGACACAGATACGCAGTATTTT. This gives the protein CASSRGRLADTDTQYF.

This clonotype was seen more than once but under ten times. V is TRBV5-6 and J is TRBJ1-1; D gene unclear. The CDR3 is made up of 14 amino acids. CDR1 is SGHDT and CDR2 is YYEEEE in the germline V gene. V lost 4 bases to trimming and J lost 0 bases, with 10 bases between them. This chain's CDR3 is CASSLYDLNTEAFF. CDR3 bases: TGTGCCAGCAGCCTCTATGACCTGAACACTGAAGCTTTCTTT.

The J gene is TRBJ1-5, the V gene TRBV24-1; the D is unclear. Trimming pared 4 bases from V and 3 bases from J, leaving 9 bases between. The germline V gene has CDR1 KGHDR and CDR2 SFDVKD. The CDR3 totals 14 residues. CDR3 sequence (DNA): TGTGCCACCAGTGACACGGGCCTCAATCAGCCCCAGCATTTT. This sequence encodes CATSDTGLNQPQHF.

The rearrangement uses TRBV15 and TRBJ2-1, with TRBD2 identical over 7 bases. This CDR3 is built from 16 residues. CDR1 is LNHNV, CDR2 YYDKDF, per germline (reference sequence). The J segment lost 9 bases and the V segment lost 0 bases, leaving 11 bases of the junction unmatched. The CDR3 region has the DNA TGTGCCACCAGCAGAGATCAAGAGGGAGGGCTTGGTGAGCAGTTCTTC. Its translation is CATSRDQEGGLGEQFF.

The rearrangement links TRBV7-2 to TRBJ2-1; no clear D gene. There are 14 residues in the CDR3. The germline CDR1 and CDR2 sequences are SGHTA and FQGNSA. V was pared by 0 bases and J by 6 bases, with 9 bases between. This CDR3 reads CASSLALVSNEQFF. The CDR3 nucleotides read TGTGCCAGCAGCTTAGCCCTTGTCTCCAATGAGCAGTTCTTC.

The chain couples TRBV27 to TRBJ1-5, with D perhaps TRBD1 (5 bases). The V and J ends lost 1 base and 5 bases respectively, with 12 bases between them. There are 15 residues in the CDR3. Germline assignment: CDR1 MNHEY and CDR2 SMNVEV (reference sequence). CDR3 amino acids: CASSLFSGTDQPQHF. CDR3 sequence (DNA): TGTGCCAGCAGTTTATTTTCAGGGACCGATCAGCCCCAGCATTTT.

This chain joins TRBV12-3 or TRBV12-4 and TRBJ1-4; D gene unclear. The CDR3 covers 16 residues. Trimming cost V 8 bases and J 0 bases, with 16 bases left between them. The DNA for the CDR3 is TGTGCCAGCCAACCCGGCCCCCGTGCAACTAATGAAAAACTGTTTTTT. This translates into CASQPGPRATNEKLFF.

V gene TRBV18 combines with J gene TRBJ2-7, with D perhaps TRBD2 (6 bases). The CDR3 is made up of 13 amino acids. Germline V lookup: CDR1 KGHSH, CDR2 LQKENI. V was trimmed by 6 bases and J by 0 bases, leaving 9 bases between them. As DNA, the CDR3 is TGTGCCAGCTCCCCGGGAGCCTCCTACGAGCAGTACGTC. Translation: CASSPGASYEQYV.

CDR3 sequence (DNA): TGTGCCACCAGCAGAGGGAACACGGATGATGAAAAACTGTTTTTT. It translates to CATSRGNTDDEKLFF. The chain recombines TRBV15 with TRBJ1-4; D remains unclear. Trimming shortened V by 1 base and J by 6 bases, and 12 bases separated the two germline ends. CDR1 LNHNV and CDR2 YYDKDF come from the germline V gene (reference sequence). The CDR3 length is 15 residues.

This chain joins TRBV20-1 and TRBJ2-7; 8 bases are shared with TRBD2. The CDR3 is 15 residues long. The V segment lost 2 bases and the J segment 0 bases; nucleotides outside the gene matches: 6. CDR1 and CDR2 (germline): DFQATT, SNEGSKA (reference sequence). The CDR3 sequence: CSARSLAVSSYEQYF. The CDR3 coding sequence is TGCAGTGCTAGATCACTAGCGGTAAGCTCCTACGAGCAGTACTTC.

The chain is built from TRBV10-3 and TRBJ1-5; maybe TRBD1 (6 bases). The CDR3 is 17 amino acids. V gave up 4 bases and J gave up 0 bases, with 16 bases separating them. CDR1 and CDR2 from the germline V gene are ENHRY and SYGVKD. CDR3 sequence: CAISGGVNRASNQPQHF. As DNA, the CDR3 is TGTGCCATCAGTGGGGGGGTAAACAGGGCTAGCAATCAGCCCCAGCATTTT.

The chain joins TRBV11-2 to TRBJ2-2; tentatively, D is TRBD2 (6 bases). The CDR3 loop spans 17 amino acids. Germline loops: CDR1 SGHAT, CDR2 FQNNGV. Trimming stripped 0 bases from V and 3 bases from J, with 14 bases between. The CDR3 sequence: CASSLDPGGRYTGELFF. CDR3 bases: TGTGCCAGCAGCTTAGACCCTGGGGGGAGGTACACCGGGGAGCTGTTTTTT.

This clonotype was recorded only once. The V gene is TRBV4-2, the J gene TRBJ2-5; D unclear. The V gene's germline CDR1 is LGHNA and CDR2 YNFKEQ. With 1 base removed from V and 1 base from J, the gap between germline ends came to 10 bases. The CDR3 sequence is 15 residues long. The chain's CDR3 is CASSQVGSGQETQYF. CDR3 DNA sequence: TGTGCCAGCAGCCAAGTAGGATCTGGCCAAGAGACCCAGTACTTC.

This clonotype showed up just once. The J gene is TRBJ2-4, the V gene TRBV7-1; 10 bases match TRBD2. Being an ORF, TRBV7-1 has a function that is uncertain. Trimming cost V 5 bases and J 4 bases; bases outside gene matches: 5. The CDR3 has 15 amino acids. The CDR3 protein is CASSGAGGPKNIQYF. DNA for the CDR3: TGTGCCAGCAGCGGAGCGGGAGGGCCTAAAAACATTCAGTACTTC.

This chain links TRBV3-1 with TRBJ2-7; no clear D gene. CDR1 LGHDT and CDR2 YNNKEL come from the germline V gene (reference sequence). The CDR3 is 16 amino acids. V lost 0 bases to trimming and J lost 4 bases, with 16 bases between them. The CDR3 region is CASSQEVGLPGYEQYF. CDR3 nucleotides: TGTGCCAGCAGCCAAGAAGTAGGCTTACCCGGATACGAGCAGTACTTC.

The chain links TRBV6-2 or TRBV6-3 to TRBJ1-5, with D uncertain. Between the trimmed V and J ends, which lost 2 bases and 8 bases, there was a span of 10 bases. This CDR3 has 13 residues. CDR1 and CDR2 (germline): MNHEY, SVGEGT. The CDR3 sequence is CASSYHSKEPQHF. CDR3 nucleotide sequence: TGTGCCAGCAGTTACCATAGCAAGGAGCCCCAGCATTTT.

DNA of the CDR3: TGCGCCAGCCGGGATTGGGATACGCAGTATTTT. Its protein product is CASRDWDTQYF. The rearrangement joins TRBV5-1 to TRBJ2-3; weak D call: TRBD2 (5 bases). The CDR3 runs 11 residues. Germline-derived CDR1 and CDR2 are SGHRS and YFSETQ. V was clipped by 7 bases and J by 6 bases, with 9 bases between them.